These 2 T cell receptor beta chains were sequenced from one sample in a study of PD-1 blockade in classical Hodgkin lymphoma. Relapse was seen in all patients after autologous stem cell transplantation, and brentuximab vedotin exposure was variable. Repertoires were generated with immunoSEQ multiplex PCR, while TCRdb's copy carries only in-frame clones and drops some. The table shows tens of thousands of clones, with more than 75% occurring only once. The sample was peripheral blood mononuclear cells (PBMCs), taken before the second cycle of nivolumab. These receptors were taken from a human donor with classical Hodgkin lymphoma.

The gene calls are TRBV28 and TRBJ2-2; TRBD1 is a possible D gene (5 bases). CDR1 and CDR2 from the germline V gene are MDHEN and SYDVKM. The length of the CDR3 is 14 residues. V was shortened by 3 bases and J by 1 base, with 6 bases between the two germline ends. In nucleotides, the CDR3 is TGTGCCAGCAGTTTTGGACAGAACACCGGGGAGCTGTTTTTT. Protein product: CASSFGQNTGELFF.

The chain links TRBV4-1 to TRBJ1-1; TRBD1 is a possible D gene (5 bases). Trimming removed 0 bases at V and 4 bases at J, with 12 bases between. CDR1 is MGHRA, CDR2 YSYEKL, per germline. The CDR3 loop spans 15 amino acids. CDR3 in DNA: TGCGCCAGCAGCCAAGAGCTGCCAGGGCTCACTGAAGCTTTCTTT. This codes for CASSQELPGLTEAFF.